Listed below are T cell receptor beta chains from one sample, sequenced in a study of blood T cell repertoires in COVID-19. Sequenced by immunoSEQ multiplex PCR; TCRdb stores in-frame clones only, minus some. This sample carries around 620,000 clones, 90% of them seen once, and the ten largest clones take 0.2% to 0.3%. Material: peripheral blood. The receptor set was obtained from a woman between 18 and 29 years old with acute or convalescent COVID-19. CDR3s leave out the opening cysteine and the closing phenylalanine or tryptophan.

j_call v_call cdr3_aa
TRBJ1-3 TRBV7-2 ASSGNRGNTIY
TRBJ1-3 TRBV6-5 ASTTGKVAGNTIY
TRBJ2-7 TRBV7-2 ASSLTPRSYEQY
TRBJ1-4 TRBV4-1 ASSQGLRNEKLF
TRBJ1-1 TRBV18 ASSRGTGDSEGAF
TRBJ2-5 TRBV7-2 ASSRRGGLETQY
TRBJ1-2 TRBV6-5 ASEDRANYGYT
TRBJ1-1 TRBV7-2 ASSPGTGVEAF
TRBJ2-7 TRBV4-3 ASSQDEGQGAYEQY
TRBJ1-5 TRBV3-1/TRBV3-2 ASSRPLDRQNQPQH
TRBJ2-2 TRBV2 ASKDPGMDTGELF
TRBJ2-7 TRBV7-9 ASSAIRGRSYEQY
TRBJ2-3 TRBV4-1 ASSQDSPHTDTQY
TRBJ2-2 TRBV5-4 ASSVGQRNTGELF